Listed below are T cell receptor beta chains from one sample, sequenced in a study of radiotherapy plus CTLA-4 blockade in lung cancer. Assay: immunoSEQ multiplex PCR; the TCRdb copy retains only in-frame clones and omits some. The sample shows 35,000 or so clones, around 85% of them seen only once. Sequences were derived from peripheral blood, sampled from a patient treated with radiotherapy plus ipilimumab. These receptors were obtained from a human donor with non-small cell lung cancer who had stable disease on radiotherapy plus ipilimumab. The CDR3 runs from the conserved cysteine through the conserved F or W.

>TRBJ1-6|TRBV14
CASSRGQGVINSPLHF
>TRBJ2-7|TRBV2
CASRGTRTYEQYF
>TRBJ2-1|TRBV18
CASWSGVISYNEQFF
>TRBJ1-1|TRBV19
CASSIGRASTEAFF
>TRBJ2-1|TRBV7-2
CASSRRTGGAYNEQFF
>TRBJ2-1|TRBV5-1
CASSYDYSEQFF
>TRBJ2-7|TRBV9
CASSVEGTGGEQYF
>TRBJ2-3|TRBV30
CAWSVLGSGRTDTQYF
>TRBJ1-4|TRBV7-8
CASSQTATNEKLFF
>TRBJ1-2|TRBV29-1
CSVAGGVYGYTF
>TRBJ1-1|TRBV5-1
CASSLTGGEAFF
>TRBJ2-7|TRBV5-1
CASSNRLAGLSAEQYF
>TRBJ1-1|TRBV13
CASSSGGVGVSAFF
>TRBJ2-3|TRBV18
CASSPEQQGRQYF
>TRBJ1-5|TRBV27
CASSQYRGRADF
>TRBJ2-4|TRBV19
CASSLPGQVLAKNIQYF
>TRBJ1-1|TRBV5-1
CASSLTVNTEAFF
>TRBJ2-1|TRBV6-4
CASSEGLAGGNEQFF
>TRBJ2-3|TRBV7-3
CASSPRLAGDTQYF
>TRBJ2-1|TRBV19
CASSMPGAREQFF
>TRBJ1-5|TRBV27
CASSLSGQGGGQPQHF
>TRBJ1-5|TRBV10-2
CASSESGGQPQHF
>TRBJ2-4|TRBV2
CASSEYSLAKNIQYF
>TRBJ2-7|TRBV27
CASSIRTGGYEQYF
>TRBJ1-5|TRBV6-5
CASSCSSGQPQHF
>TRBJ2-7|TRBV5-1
CASSGQGRDSYEQYF
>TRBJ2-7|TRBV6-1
CASMASGYEQYF